The 23 T cell receptor beta chains below were found in one sample sequenced in a study of early stage breast cancer tumors. Profiling relied on immunoSEQ multiplex PCR, and the TCRdb table lists in-frame clones only, not all of them. The sample shows under 20,000 clones, about 83% of them seen only once. Source material: blood. The receptor source for this set is a person aged 65 to 85 with breast cancer.

J is TRBJ2-7 and V is TRBV5-1; D possibly corresponds to TRBD2 (5 bases). This CDR3 contains 14 residues. Germline lookup yields CDR1 SGHRS and CDR2 YFSETQ. The germline V and J ends were trimmed by 9 bases and 5 bases, with 21 bases remaining between them. CDR3 in DNA: TGCGCCACAGCCCCCGGAGGCAACGGCAACGAGCAGTACTTC. Protein product: CATAPGGNGNEQYF.

This clone came up a few times. DNA of the CDR3: TGTGCCAGCAGCCAGGGGACAGGGCACAATCAGCCCCAGCATTTT. Amino acids: CASSQGTGHNQPQHF. This chain uses TRBV7-9 with TRBJ1-5, with 9 bases identical to TRBD1. J was trimmed by 3 bases and V by 5 bases; bases with no gene match: 5. CDR1 and CDR2 (germline): SEHNR, FQNEAQ (reference sequence). The CDR3 is 15 amino acids.

The V call is TRBV7-2, the J call TRBJ1-1; D is possibly TRBD1 (5 bases). The CDR3 totals 14 residues. Germline V gene sequence: CDR1 SGHTA, CDR2 FQGNSA. V was cut by 2 bases and J by 4 bases, with 11 bases left in between. In DNA, the CDR3 is TGTGCCAGCAGCTTAAAAGCAGGGCCCACTGAAGCTTTCTTT. Amino acid sequence: CASSLKAGPTEAFF.

The CDR3 DNA follows: TGCGCCAGCAGCCTGACTAGCGGTTCCTACGAGCAGTACTTC. This translates into CASSLTSGSYEQYF. This chain uses TRBV5-1 with TRBJ2-7; 9 nucleotides agree with TRBD2. The CDR3 loop spans 14 amino acids. The J segment lost 1 base and the V segment lost 4 bases, leaving 3 bases of the junction unmatched. CDR1 is SGHRS, CDR2 YFSETQ, per germline.

Comments on this clone: A junction end diverges from the germline sequence, so it may reflect a read error. The V gene is TRBV5-1, the J gene TRBJ2-7; the D gene is possibly TRBD2 (5 bases). Germline CDR1 and CDR2: SGHRS and YFSETQ. The CDR3 is made up of 15 amino acids. CDR3 residues: CTSSPVAPSGYEQYF. CDR3 bases: TGCACCAGCAGCCCGGTTGCGCCCTCGGGATACGAGCAGTACTTC. The variable domain in full, completed from reference TRBV5-1 and TRBJ2-7, reads KAGVTQTPRYLIKTRGQQVTLSCSPISGHRSVSWYQQTPGQGLQFLFEYFSETQRNKGNFPGRFSGRQFSNSRSEMNVSTLELGDSALYLCTSSPVAPSGYEQYFGPGTRLTVT.

The V gene is TRBV30, the J gene TRBJ1-2, with TRBD1 as a possible D gene (6 bases). The CDR3 loop spans 14 amino acids. Germline CDR1 GTSNPN, CDR2 SVGIG (reference sequence). Trimming stripped 4 bases from V and 2 bases from J, with 14 bases between. CDR3 amino acids: CAWNSGTSNYGYTF. The CDR3 bases are TGTGCCTGGAACTCCGGGACATCGAACTATGGCTACACCTTC.

The chain employs TRBV5-1 and TRBJ2-3, with 11 bases matching TRBD2. The CDR3 extends over 16 amino acids. V trimming: 6 bases; J trimming: 4 bases; junction bases outside the gene matches: 10. Germline values: CDR1 SGHRS, CDR2 YFSETQ. CDR3 nucleotide sequence: TGCGCCAGCAAGTTTAGCGGGGGGGTAGTTGCAGATACGCAGTATTTT. Translating it yields CASKFSGGVVADTQYF.

This clone has a single count. This chain links TRBV7-6 with TRBJ1-4, with a tentative D call TRBD1 (5 bases). CDR1 and CDR2 from the germline V gene are SGHVS and FNYEAQ. V was shortened by 5 bases and J by 5 bases, with 18 bases between the two germline ends. The CDR3 loop spans 16 amino acids. The CDR3 loop is CASSISPGLINEKLFF. CDR3 in DNA: TGTGCCAGCAGCATCTCTCCGGGACTTATAAATGAAAAACTGTTTTTT.

The V call is TRBV28, the J call TRBJ2-2, with D tentatively TRBD2 (5 bases). Between the trimmed V and J ends, which lost 7 bases and 6 bases, there was a span of 12 bases. The CDR3 is 13 amino acids. Germline values: CDR1 MDHEN, CDR2 SYDVKM. The CDR3 here is CASTLPGAGELFF. The CDR3 region has the DNA TGTGCCAGCACCCTCCCCGGGGCCGGGGAGCTGTTTTTT.

The chain is built from TRBV7-6 and TRBJ1-1, with D unclear. Looked up from germline, CDR1 is SGHVS and CDR2 is FNYEAQ. CDR3 length: 14 residues. Trimming cost V 7 bases and J 7 bases, with 19 bases left between them. CDR3 protein: CASTSLEASLEAFF. In DNA form, the CDR3 reads TGTGCCAGCACCTCACTTGAGGCCTCCCTTGAAGCTTTCTTT.

V gene TRBV9 combines with J gene TRBJ2-2, with 9 bases matching TRBD2. The CDR3 length is 16 residues. The V and J ends lost 4 bases and 4 bases, in that order; junction bases with no gene match: 8. Germline CDR1 SGDLS, CDR2 YYNGEE. In nucleotides, the CDR3 is TGTGCCAGCAGCCCCCGCGGGGGGGCTCTCACCGGGGAGCTGTTTTTT. This translates into CASSPRGGALTGELFF.

The gene calls are TRBV7-3 and TRBJ2-1; unclear D gene. V gave up 3 bases and J gave up 0 bases, with 9 bases separating them. Germline assignment: CDR1 SGHTA and CDR2 FQGTGA. CDR3 size: 15 residues. CDR3 sequence: CASSFTMSSYNEQFF. The DNA for the CDR3 is TGTGCCAGCAGCTTCACTATGAGCTCCTACAATGAGCAGTTCTTC.

The V call is TRBV4-1, the J call TRBJ1-3, with TRBD1 identical over 7 bases. V lost 5 bases, J lost 0 bases, and 16 bases stayed unmatched. The CDR3 is 19 amino acids. The germline V gene has CDR1 MGHRA and CDR2 YSYEKL. This CDR3 is CASSEDGTAFFSSGNTIYF. CDR3 coding DNA: TGCGCCAGCAGCGAGGACGGGACAGCCTTCTTTAGCTCTGGAAACACCATATATTTT.

DNA for the CDR3: TGTGCCAGCAGCTTAGGGCCGGCTAGCGGGGGGGCCACAGATACGCAGTATTTT. It codes for CASSLGPASGGATDTQYF. The chain couples TRBV7-6 to TRBJ2-3, with 12 bases aligning to TRBD2. The CDR3 length is 18 residues. The J segment lost 2 bases and the V segment lost 1 base, leaving 7 bases of the junction unmatched. The germline V gene encodes CDR1 SGHVS and CDR2 FNYEAQ.

J is TRBJ1-4 and V is TRBV18; the D gene is possibly TRBD1 (5 bases). V lost 6 bases and J lost 8, with 10 bases in between. Germline values: CDR1 KGHSH, CDR2 LQKENI. This CDR3 comprises 12 residues. Written as DNA, the CDR3 is TGTGCCAGCTCCAGGGAGGAAGAAAAACTGTTTTTT. Translating gives CASSREEEKLFF.

V gene TRBV19 combines with J gene TRBJ2-1; no firm D call. The V and J ends lost 9 bases and 7 bases respectively, with 10 bases between them. Germline V gives CDR1 LNHDA, CDR2 SQIVND (reference sequence). This CDR3 has 11 amino acids. CDR3 nucleotide sequence: TGTGCCAGCGCGAGGTTAAATGAGCAGTTCTTC. This sequence encodes CASARLNEQFF.

In this sample, this clone turned up a few times. The chain uses TRBV6-1 and TRBJ2-7, with D perhaps TRBD2 (5 bases). Germline values: CDR1 MNHNS, CDR2 SASEGT. Between the trimmed V and J ends, which lost 4 bases and 6 bases, there was a span of 16 bases. The CDR3 consists of 14 residues. As DNA, the CDR3 is TGTGCCAGCAGTGGCCGCCAGAAGCGGAGCGAGCAGTACTTC. This encodes CASSGRQKRSEQYF.

The chain carries TRBV7-3 and TRBJ2-2; 13 bases line up with TRBD2. The CDR3 has 16 residues. The germline V gene encodes CDR1 SGHTA and CDR2 FQGTGA. The ends lost 4 bases at V and 7 bases at J; junction bases unmatched: 6. CDR3 region: CASSSQGLAGVGELFF. The CDR3 DNA sequence: TGTGCCAGCAGCTCTCAAGGACTAGCGGGAGTCGGGGAGCTGTTTTTT.

CDR3 loop: CASSLEFGGHRLETQYF. Here the CDR3 DNA reads TGTGCCAGCAGTCTTGAGTTCGGGGGGCATCGGCTAGAGACCCAGTACTTC. The chain employs TRBV28 and TRBJ2-5, with TRBD2 as a possible D gene (7 bases). CDR3 size: 17 residues. Germline assignment: CDR1 MDHEN and CDR2 SYDVKM. V dropped 5 bases and J dropped 4 bases, with 23 bases sitting between them.

The chain combines TRBV5-1 with TRBJ2-3; 8 positions agree with TRBD2. CDR1 and CDR2 (germline): SGHRS, YFSETQ. This CDR3 has 15 amino acids. Trimming removed 1 base from V and 0 bases from J; junction bases left unmatched: 1. CDR3 DNA sequence: TGCGCCAGCAGCTTGACTAGCGGAAGCACAGATACGCAGTATTTT. Translation: CASSLTSGSTDTQYF.

The table lists this clone with a count of one. V and J are TRBV19 and TRBJ2-7; 8 positions agree with TRBD1. Germline CDR1 is LNHDA and CDR2 is SQIVND (reference sequence). J was trimmed by 6 bases and V by 5 bases; bases with no gene match: 3. The CDR3 runs 12 residues. The CDR3 protein is CASSWTGSEQYF. CDR3 coding DNA: TGTGCCAGTAGTTGGACAGGGTCCGAGCAGTACTTC. Using reference TRBV19 and TRBJ2-7 for the parts outside the CDR3, the full variable domain is DGGITQSPKYLFRKEGQNVTLSCEQNLNHDAMYWYRQDPGQGLRLIYYSQIVNDFQKGDIAEGYSVSREKKESFPLTVTSAQKNPTAFYLCASSWTGSEQYFGPGTRLTVT.

The chain carries TRBV6-1 and TRBJ1-1; D ambiguous. From germline, CDR1 is MNHNS and CDR2 SASEGT. Trimming took 7 bases from V and 4 from J, leaving 19 bases between them. CDR3 length: 15 residues. Here the CDR3 reads CASTRSLLTGTEAFF. In nucleotides, the CDR3 is TGTGCCAGCACCCGAAGTCTCCTCACGGGCACTGAAGCTTTCTTT.

The V call is TRBV28, the J call TRBJ2-7; 9 bases map to TRBD1. The CDR3 loop spans 14 amino acids. Unmatched junction bases numbered 7, after V lost 8 bases and J lost 2 bases. CDR1 and CDR2 (germline): MDHEN, SYDVKM. In DNA form, the CDR3 reads TGTGCCAGCGCTCAGTGGGACAGGGCCTACGAGCAGTACTTC. This encodes CASAQWDRAYEQYF.